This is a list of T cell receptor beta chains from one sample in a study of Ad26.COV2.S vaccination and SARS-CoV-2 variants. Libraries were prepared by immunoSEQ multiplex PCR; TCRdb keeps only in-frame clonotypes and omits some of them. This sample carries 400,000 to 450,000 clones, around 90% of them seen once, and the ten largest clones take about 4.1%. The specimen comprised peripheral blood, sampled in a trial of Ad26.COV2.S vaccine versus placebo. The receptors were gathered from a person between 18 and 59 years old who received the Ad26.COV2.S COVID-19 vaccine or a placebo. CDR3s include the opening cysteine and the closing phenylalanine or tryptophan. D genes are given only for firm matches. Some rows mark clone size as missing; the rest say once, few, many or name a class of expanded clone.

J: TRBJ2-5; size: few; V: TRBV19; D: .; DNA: TGTGCCAGTAGTATGACACGACAAGAGACCCAGTACTTC; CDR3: CASSMTRQETQYF
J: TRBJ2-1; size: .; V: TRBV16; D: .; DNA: TGTGCCAGCAGCCAATCGGGGGGAAGGGGGAATGAGCAGTTCTTC; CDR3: CASSQSGGRGNEQFF
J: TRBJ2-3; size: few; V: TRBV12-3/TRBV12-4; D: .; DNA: TGTGCCAGCAGTTCCGGGTGGGAAGTTACGCAGTATTTT; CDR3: CASSSGWEVTQYF
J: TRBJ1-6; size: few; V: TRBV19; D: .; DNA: TGTGCCAGTAGTATTCTTACGGTGTGCAGTGATAATTCACCCCTCCACTTT; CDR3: CASSILTVCSDNSPLHF
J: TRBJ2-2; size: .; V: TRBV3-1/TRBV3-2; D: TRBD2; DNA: TGTGCCACCAGGACTAGCGGTGGGACCGGGGAGCTGTTTTTT; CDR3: CATRTSGGTGELFF
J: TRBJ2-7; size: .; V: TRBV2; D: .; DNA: TGTGCCAGCAGCCTGGAGAGGCTCTACGAGCAGTACTTC; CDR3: CASSLERLYEQYF
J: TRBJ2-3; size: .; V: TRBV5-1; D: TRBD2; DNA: TGCGCCAGCAGCTCCTCGACTAGCGGGAGGTTGGGAGATACGCAGTATTTT; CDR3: CASSSSTSGRLGDTQYF
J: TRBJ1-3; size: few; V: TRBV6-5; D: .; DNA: TGTGCCAGCAGTCCTAATTTCGCCATATATTTT; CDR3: CASSPNFAIYF
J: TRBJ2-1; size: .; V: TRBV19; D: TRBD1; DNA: TGTGCCAGTAGGAAATTGGACAGGGTTTTAGAGGAGCAGTTCTTC; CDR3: CASRKLDRVLEEQFF
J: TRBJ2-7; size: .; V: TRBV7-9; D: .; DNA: TGTGCCAGCAGCTTAGCGGGAGTTACCTACGAGCAGTACTTC; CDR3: CASSLAGVTYEQYF
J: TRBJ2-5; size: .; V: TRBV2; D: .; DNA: TGTGCCAGCAGTGACGAGGTCGCAACCCAGTACTTC; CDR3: CASSDEVATQYF
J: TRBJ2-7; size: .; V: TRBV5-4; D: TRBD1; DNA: TGTGCCAGCAGCTTGGGGACAGGGGTAGACGAGCAGTACTTC; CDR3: CASSLGTGVDEQYF
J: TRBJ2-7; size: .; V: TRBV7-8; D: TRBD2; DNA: TGTGCCAGCAGCCCAACGACTAGCGGAGCCTACGAGCAGTACTTC; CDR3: CASSPTTSGAYEQYF
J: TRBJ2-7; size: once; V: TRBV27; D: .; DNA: TGTGCCAGCAGTTTTAGGGGGGTCGGAGACTACGAGCAGTACTTC; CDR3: CASSFRGVGDYEQYF
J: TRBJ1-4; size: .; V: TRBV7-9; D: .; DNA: TGTGCCAGCAGCTTCATGAGGGGGGATGAAAAACTGTTTTTT; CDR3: CASSFMRGDEKLFF
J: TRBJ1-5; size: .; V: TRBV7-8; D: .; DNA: TGTGCCAGCAGCTTAGCGGCGGATCAGCCCCAGCATTTT; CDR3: CASSLAADQPQHF
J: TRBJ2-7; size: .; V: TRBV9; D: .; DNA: TGTGCCAGCAGCCCGCAGGTTACCTACGAGCAGTACTTC; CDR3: CASSPQVTYEQYF
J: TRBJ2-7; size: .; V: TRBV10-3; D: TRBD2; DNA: TGTGCCATCAGAGAGGGACTAGTTGGCAACGAGCAGTACTTC; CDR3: CAIREGLVGNEQYF
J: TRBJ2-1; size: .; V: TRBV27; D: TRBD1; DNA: TGTGCCAGCATGGGGTTCCCGGGACAGTTTTACAATGAGCAGTTCTTC; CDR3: CASMGFPGQFYNEQFF
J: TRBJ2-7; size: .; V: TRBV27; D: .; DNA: TGTGCCAGCACCTCACTCTCCAACGGGGCGAGCTCCTACGAGCAGTACTTC; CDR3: CASTSLSNGASSYEQYF
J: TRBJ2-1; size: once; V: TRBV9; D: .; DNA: TGTGCCAGCTCCTACCACAGGTCTAATGAGCAGTTCTTC; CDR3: CASSYHRSNEQFF
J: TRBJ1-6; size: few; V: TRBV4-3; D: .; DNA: TGCGCCAGCAGCCACGAAGACCTGTCCTCACCCCTCCACTTT; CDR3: CASSHEDLSSPLHF
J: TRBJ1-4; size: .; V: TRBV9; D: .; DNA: TGTGCCAGCAGCGTAGTTGAGGGCCCGGAGGGAAAACTGTTTTTT; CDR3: CASSVVEGPEGKLFF
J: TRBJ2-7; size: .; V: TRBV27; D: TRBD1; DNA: TGTGCCAGCAGTCTAGTGGGACAGGGGTCGGCGGGACCCTCCTACGAGCAGTACTTC; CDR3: CASSLVGQGSAGPSYEQYF
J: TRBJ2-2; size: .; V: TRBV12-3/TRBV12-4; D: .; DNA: TGTGCCAGCAGTTTAGAACCCGGGGAGCTGTTTTTT; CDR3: CASSLEPGELFF
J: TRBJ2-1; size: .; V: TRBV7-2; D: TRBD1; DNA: TGTGCCAGCAGCTTAACAGGGGTCAACAATGAGCAGTTCTTC; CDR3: CASSLTGVNNEQFF
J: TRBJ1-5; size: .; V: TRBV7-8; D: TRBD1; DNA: TGTGCCAGCAGACGGACAGGGGGGAATCAGCCCCAGCATTTT; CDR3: CASRRTGGNQPQHF
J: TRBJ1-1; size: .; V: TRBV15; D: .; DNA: TGTGCCACCAGCAGACGGGGGAACACTGAAGCTTTCTTT; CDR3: CATSRRGNTEAFF
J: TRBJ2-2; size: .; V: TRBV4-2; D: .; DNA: TGTGCCAGCAGCCAAAGGGAAACGAACACCGGGGAGCTGTTTTTT; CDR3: CASSQRETNTGELFF
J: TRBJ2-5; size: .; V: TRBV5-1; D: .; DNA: TGCGCCAGCAGCCTTAGATTAACCCAAGAGACCCAGTACTTC; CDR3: CASSLRLTQETQYF
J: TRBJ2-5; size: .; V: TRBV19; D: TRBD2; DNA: TGTGCCAGTAGTATGAGTTGGCGGGAGGAGGCCGAGACCCAGTACTTC; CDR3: CASSMSWREEAETQYF
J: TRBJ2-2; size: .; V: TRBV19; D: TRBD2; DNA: TGTGCCAGTACCCTAAGGGGGGGACTAGCGGGAGCCGGGGAGCTGTTTTTT; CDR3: CASTLRGGLAGAGELFF
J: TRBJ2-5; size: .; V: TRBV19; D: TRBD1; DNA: TGTGCCAGTAGTATAACGGGACAGGGCCAACAAGAGACCCAGTACTTC; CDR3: CASSITGQGQQETQYF
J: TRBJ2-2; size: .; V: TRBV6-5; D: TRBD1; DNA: TGTGCCAGCAGTTACCGCTCGGCAGGGGGCGATGGGGAGCTGTTTTTT; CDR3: CASSYRSAGGDGELFF
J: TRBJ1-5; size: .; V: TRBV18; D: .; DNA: TGTGCCAGCTCACCCCCGGGAACAGTTCGCACTCAGCCCCAGCATTTT; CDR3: CASSPPGTVRTQPQHF
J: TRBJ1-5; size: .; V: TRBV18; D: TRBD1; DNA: TGTGCCAGCTCACTTCAGGGGGCTAATCAGCCCCAGCATTTT; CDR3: CASSLQGANQPQHF
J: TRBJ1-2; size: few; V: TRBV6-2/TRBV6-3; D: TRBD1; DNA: TGTGCCAGCAGTTACTTACGTCGGGACAGGGCACTCTATGGCTACACCTTC; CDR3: CASSYLRRDRALYGYTF
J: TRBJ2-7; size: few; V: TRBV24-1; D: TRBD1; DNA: TGTGCCACCAGTGATACCTACAGGGGGCTGGGGCAGTACTTC; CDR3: CATSDTYRGLGQYF
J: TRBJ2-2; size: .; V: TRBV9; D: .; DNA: TGTGCCAGCAGCGTAAGTTTCACTAGCACAGACACCGGGGAGCTGTTTTTT; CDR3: CASSVSFTSTDTGELFF
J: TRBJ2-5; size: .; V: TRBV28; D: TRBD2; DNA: TGTGCCAGCAACCCGGCGGGGGAGGGCTTGGAGGAGACCCAGTACTTC; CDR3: CASNPAGEGLEETQYF
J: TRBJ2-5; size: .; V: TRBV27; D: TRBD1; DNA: TGTGCCAGCAGTTCTAACCGCGGGGACAGGGGTATGGAGACCCAGTACTTC; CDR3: CASSSNRGDRGMETQYF
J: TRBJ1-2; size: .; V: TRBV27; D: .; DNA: TGTGCCAGCAGTTTATCGCTGGGGACCCCCTATGGCTACACCTTC; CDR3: CASSLSLGTPYGYTF